This is a list of T cell receptor beta chains from one sample in a study of cytomegalovirus exposure and HLA in healthy donors. TCRdb's copy holds only in-frame clones and misses some; the assay was immunoSEQ multiplex PCR. There are approximately 150,000 clones in the sample; about 82% occur only once, and 3.5% to 5.5% lies in the top ten. What was sequenced was PBMCs. Receptor source: a woman between 35 and 50 years old in good health and CMV-seropositive. The CDR3 runs from the conserved cysteine through the conserved F or W. The order of the fields is J gene, clone size, V gene, D gene, CDR3 DNA, CDR3 protein. A D gene is named only where the DNA matches it firmly. The size of a clone is reported for some rows only, either as once, few or many, or as a class for expanded clones.

TRBJ2-3,NA,TRBV7-3,NA,TGTGCCAGCTCCAGGGGTGGCACAGATACGCAGTATTTT,CASSRGGTDTQYF
TRBJ2-1,NA,TRBV2,TRBD1,TGTGCCAGCAAGGGACAGGCTAACAATGAGCAGTTCTTC,CASKGQANNEQFF
TRBJ2-5,NA,TRBV2,NA,TGTGCCAGCAGTGAATCGCAGGGATGGAAAGAGACCCAGTACTTC,CASSESQGWKETQYF
TRBJ1-1,few,TRBV12-5,NA,TGTGCTAGTGGTTCCGCCGCGGGGGGGCGGGTTTTCTTT,CASGSAAGGRVFF
TRBJ1-5,few,TRBV5-6,NA,TGTGCCAGCAGCAACCAGGGATTGCTCAATCAGCCCCAGCATTTT,CASSNQGLLNQPQHF
TRBJ1-1,NA,TRBV7-2,TRBD1,TGTGCCAGCAGCCCGTGGGCCGGGACAGGGGGCTTAGAAGCTTTCTTT,CASSPWAGTGGLEAFF
TRBJ2-7,NA,TRBV4-1,NA,TGCGCCAGCAGCCAAGATCCCAGCGCCTCCTACGAGCAGTACTTC,CASSQDPSASYEQYF
TRBJ1-2,few,TRBV4-3,NA,TGCGCCAGCAGCCAAGATAACTTGGTCAGGTATGGCTACACCTTC,CASSQDNLVRYGYTF
TRBJ2-2,many,TRBV5-1,TRBD2,TGCGCCAGCAGCTTGATCGGCGGGGGGGCCGGCACCGGGGAGCTGTTTTTT,CASSLIGGGAGTGELFF
TRBJ1-2,NA,TRBV5-1,NA,TGCGCCAGCAGCTCGCAACGAGGGACTAATGGCTACACCTTC,CASSSQRGTNGYTF
TRBJ2-1,NA,TRBV9,NA,TGTGCCAGCGATCAGGGTGGTAGGGATGAGCAGTTCTTC,CASDQGGRDEQFF
TRBJ1-5,few,TRBV23-1,NA,TGCGCCAGCAGTCCTTTGAAACGTCCCTCCAGGGTGGGGAATCAGCCCCAGCATTTT,CASSPLKRPSRVGNQPQHF
TRBJ2-1,NA,TRBV5-8,TRBD2,TGTGCCAGCAGCTTGTTTCTTTTGGGGTCGGGAGGGATATACAATGAGCAGTTCTTC,CASSLFLLGSGGIYNEQFF
TRBJ2-7,NA,TRBV10-3,NA,TGTGCCATCAGTAGCAGGGTCGAGCAGTACTTC,CAISSRVEQYF
TRBJ2-5,NA,TRBV7-2,TRBD2,TGTGCCAGCACCCAGACGGGGGGGGCCATAGGAGAGACCCAGTACTTC,CASTQTGGAIGETQYF
TRBJ1-1,NA,TRBV9,TRBD1,TGTGCCAGCAGCGTAGTACGGGGACAGTCGAACACTGAAGCTTTCTTT,CASSVVRGQSNTEAFF
TRBJ1-3,NA,TRBV29-1,TRBD1,TGCAGCGTCTCAGGGGGTTTCTCTGGAAACACCATATATTTT,CSVSGGFSGNTIYF
TRBJ1-1,few,TRBV6-1,NA,TGTGCCAGCAGTCAAGGACAGATGAACACTGAAGCTTTCTTT,CASSQGQMNTEAFF
TRBJ1-1,NA,TRBV5-8,TRBD1,TGTGCCAGCAGCCCGGACAGGGTAGTAGGAGCTTTCTTT,CASSPDRVVGAFF
TRBJ1-3,NA,TRBV25-1,TRBD1,TGTGCCAGCAGTGAAACAGGGGTTATGTTCGGAAACACCATATATTTT,CASSETGVMFGNTIYF
TRBJ2-1,NA,TRBV7-2,TRBD1,TGTGCCAGCAGCTTGGACAGGTCCTACAATGAGCAGTTCTTC,CASSLDRSYNEQFF
TRBJ2-5,once,TRBV7-2,TRBD1,TGTGCCAGCAGCTACCCGGGACAGGGGGGAGAGACCCAGTACTTC,CASSYPGQGGETQYF
TRBJ2-7,NA,TRBV5-1,TRBD2,TGCGCCAGCAGCGTTAGCGGGAGTAACGAGCAGTACTTC,CASSVSGSNEQYF
TRBJ2-7,NA,TRBV5-1,TRBD2,TGCGCCAGCAGTCCCGGACTAGCGGAAAGATACGAGCAGTACTTC,CASSPGLAERYEQYF
TRBJ2-3,NA,TRBV5-5,TRBD2,TGTGCCAGCAGCTTGGACTGGGTTACTAGCGGGAGGTCTTACACAGATACGCAGTATTTT,CASSLDWVTSGRSYTDTQYF
TRBJ2-1,NA,TRBV14,TRBD2,TGTGCCAGCAGCCAAGATTCTCGACTAGCGGGAGCGGGAGAGCAGTTCTTC,CASSQDSRLAGAGEQFF
TRBJ1-1,NA,TRBV6-6,NA,TGTGCCAGCAGTTACGTGCGGGGCGCTGAAGCTTTCTTT,CASSYVRGAEAFF
TRBJ1-1,NA,TRBV18,TRBD1,TGTGCCAGCTCCCTAGTTGGGACAGGGGGCGGGAACACTGAAGCTTTCTTT,CASSLVGTGGGNTEAFF
TRBJ2-3,once,TRBV15,NA,TGTGCCACCAGCAGAGAACAGGGTAATACGCAGTATTTT,CATSREQGNTQYF
TRBJ2-1,NA,TRBV5-1,TRBD1,TGCGCCAGCACGTCCGGGACAGGGGGCGCTTACAATGAGCAGTTCTTC,CASTSGTGGAYNEQFF
TRBJ2-7,NA,TRBV7-8,TRBD2,TGTGCCAGCGCCCGCGGTAGCGGGGGGTCCAACGAGCAGTACTTC,CASARGSGGSNEQYF
TRBJ2-7,NA,TRBV5-4,TRBD1,TGTGCCAGCAGCACCGGACAGGTGGGAGAGCAGTACTTC,CASSTGQVGEQYF